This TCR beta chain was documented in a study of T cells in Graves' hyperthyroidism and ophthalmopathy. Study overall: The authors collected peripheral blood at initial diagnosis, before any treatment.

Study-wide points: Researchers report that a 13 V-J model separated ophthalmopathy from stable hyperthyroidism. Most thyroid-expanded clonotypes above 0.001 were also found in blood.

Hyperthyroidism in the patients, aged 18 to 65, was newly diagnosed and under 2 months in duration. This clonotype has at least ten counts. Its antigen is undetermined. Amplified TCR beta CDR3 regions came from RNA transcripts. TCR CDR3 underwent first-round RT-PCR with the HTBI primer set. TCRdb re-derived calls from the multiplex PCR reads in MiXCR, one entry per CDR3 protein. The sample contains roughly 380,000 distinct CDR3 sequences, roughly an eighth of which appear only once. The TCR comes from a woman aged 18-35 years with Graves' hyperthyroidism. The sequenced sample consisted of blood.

CDR3 sequence (DNA): TGCGCCAGCAGCCCTCAGGCGGCAAGCACAGATACGCAGTATTTT. The encoded protein is CASSPQAASTDTQYF. This chain links TRBV4-1 with TRBJ2-3; D gene unclear. The ends were cut back, 4 bases at V and 0 bases at J, with 11 bases in the middle. This CDR3 is built from 15 residues. The germline gives CDR1 MGHRA, CDR2 YSYEKL.